The clone carrying this T cell receptor (beta chain) was recorded a few times. The antigen is unknown. The PCR employed 60 Vbeta primers together with 13 Jbeta primers. The data were produced by immunoSEQ multiplex PCR, yet TCRdb's version contains in-frame clones alone and is incomplete. Among about 87,000 clones listed, roughly 72% were seen once. The entry originates in a study of cytomegalovirus exposure and HLA in healthy donors. Whole-study findings and limits: Analysis was performed later, and it showed HLA-associated TCR beta chains to be more clonally expanded than equally common others.

Sequenced: PBMCs. The receptor was isolated from a man younger than 45 in good health and CMV-seropositive.

The CDR3 DNA sequence: TGTGCCAGCAGTTTCGGTTCCCCCTCCTACGAGCAGTACTTC. Translation gives CASSFGSPSYEQYF. The chain joins TRBV28 to TRBJ2-7; D remains ambiguous. There are 14 residues in the CDR3. V was clipped by 3 bases and J by 0 bases, with 9 bases between them. The germline V gene has CDR1 MDHEN and CDR2 SYDVKM. Full variable domain (missing parts from reference TRBV28 and TRBJ2-7): DVKVTQSSRYLVKRTGEKVFLECVQDMDHENMFWYRQDPGLGLRLIYFSYDVKMKEKGDIPEGYSVSREKKERFSLILESASTNQTSMYLCASSFGSPSYEQYFGPGTRLTVT.